In this sample, the clone carrying this T cell receptor (beta chain) turned up a few times. Since a much larger clone is just one base distant, this may be a read error. This sample was included in a study of blood T cells in healthy people across ages. A second about 7 to 11 cycle PCR used barcoded and J-beta primers. MiXCR, run by TCRdb on the 5' RACE reads, gives a single entry per CDR3 protein. The profile covers hundreds of thousands of distinct CDR3 sequences, with roughly two fifths appearing a single time and less than 25% taken by the ten largest. The TCR comes from a woman aged 60-75 years in good health. Sequences were obtained from blood.

The CDR3 sequence: CASSVALDESEQYF. CDR3 bases: TGTGCCAGCAGCGTAGCACTGGACGAGAGCGAGCAGTACTTC. The chain links TRBV7-9 to TRBJ2-7, with D unresolved. The CDR3 spans 14 residues. Germline V gene data show CDR1 as SEHNR and CDR2 as FQNEAQ (reference sequence).